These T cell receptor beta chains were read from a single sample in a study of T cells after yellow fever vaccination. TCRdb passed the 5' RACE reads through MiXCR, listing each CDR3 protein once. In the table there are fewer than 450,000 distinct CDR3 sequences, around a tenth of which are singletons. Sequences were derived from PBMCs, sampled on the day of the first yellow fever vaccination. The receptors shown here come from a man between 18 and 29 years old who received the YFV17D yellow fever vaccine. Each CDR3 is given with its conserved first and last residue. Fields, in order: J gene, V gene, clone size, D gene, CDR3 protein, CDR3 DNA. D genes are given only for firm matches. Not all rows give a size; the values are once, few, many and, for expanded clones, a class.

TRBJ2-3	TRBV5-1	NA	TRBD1	CASSYLAGGDRTDTQYF	TGCGCCAGCAGCTACCTCGCAGGGGGCGACCGCACAGATACGCAGTATTTT
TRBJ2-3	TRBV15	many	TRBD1	CATSRDLGQGTDTQYF	TGTGCCACCAGCAGAGATCTAGGACAGGGGACAGATACGCAGTATTTT
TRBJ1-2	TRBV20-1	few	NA	CSAVQFRLSTNYGYTF	TGCAGTGCCGTGCAGTTTCGACTCTCAACTAACTATGGCTACACCTTC
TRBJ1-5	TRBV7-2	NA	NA	CASSPYGPNQPQHF	TGTGCCAGCAGTCCTTACGGGCCCAATCAGCCCCAGCATTTT
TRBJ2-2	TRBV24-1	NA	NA	CATSDHLNTGELFF	TGTGCCACCAGTGATCACCTGAACACCGGGGAGCTGTTTTTT
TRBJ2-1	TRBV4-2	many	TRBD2	CASSHLAGGVLEQFF	TGTGCCAGCAGCCACCTAGCGGGGGGGGTTCTTGAGCAGTTCTTC
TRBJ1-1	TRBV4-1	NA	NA	CASSHTNTEAFF	TGCGCCAGCAGCCACACGAACACTGAAGCTTTCTTT
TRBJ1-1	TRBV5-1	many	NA	CASSFEAGTEAFF	TGCGCCAGCAGCTTTGAGGCAGGCACTGAAGCTTTCTTT
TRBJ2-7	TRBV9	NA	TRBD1	CASSPRGDRGPNEQYF	TGTGCCAGCAGCCCTAGGGGGGACAGGGGTCCTAACGAGCAGTACTTC
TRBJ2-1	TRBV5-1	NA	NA	CASSRTDGNEQFF	TGCGCCAGCAGCCGCACGGACGGCAATGAGCAGTTCTTC
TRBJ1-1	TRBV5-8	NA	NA	CASSFRGGTEAFF	TGTGCCAGCAGCTTCAGGGGTGGGACTGAAGCTTTCTTT
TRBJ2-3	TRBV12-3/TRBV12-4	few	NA	CASSLPTRDTQYF	TGTGCCAGCAGTTTACCCACGAGAGATACGCAGTATTTT
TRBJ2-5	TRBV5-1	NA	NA	CASSFLGGPNNQETQYF	TGCGCCAGCAGCTTTTTAGGGGGGCCGAACAACCAAGAGACCCAGTACTTC
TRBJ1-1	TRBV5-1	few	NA	CASSLQSGDTEAFF	TGCGCCAGCAGCTTGCAGTCCGGGGACACTGAAGCTTTCTTT
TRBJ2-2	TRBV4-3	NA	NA	CASSQESTRHRVAGELFF	TGCGCCAGCAGCCAAGAATCGACCCGACACAGGGTCGCCGGGGAGCTGTTTTTT
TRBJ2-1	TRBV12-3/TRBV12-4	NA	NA	CASSLGGSVANEQFF	TGTGCCAGCAGTTTAGGGGGCTCTGTCGCCAATGAGCAGTTCTTC
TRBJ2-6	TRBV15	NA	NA	CATSRDWVSGANVLTF	TGTGCCACCAGCAGAGATTGGGTCTCTGGGGCCAACGTCCTGACTTTC
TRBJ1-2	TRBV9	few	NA	CASSVERSSRNYGYTF	TGTGCCAGCAGCGTAGAACGGAGTTCTAGAAACTATGGCTACACCTTC
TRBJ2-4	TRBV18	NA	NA	CASSPESGGLGNIQYF	TGTGCCAGCTCACCAGAGTCCGGGGGCCTCGGGAACATTCAGTACTTC
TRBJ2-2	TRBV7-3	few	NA	CASSLHAAANTGELFF	TGTGCCAGCAGCCTCCACGCCGCGGCGAACACCGGGGAGCTGTTTTTT
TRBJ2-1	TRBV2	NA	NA	CASIGGGSVGEQFF	TGTGCCAGCATAGGAGGGGGCTCGGTCGGGGAGCAGTTCTTC
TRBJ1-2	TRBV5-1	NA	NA	CASSLFGGDLDYGYTF	TGCGCCAGCAGCCTGTTCGGGGGGGATCTAGACTATGGCTACACCTTC
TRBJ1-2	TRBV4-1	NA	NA	CASSQDQAVEGYGYTF	TGCGCCAGCAGCCAAGATCAGGCCGTGGAGGGCTATGGCTACACCTTC
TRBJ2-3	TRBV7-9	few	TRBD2	CASSSRAGGLNTDTQYF	TGTGCCAGCAGCTCAAGAGCGGGGGGCCTAAACACAGATACGCAGTATTTT
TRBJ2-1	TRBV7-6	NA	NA	CASSLGPSKTNEQFF	TGTGCCAGCAGCCTTGGACCTTCAAAAACCAATGAGCAGTTCTTC
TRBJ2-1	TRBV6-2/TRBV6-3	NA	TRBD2	CASTYSGGPEFF	TGTGCCAGCACCTATAGCGGGGGGCCGGAGTTCTTC
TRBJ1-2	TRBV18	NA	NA	CASSPPTDYGYTF	TGTGCCAGCTCACCACCAACAGACTATGGCTACACCTTC
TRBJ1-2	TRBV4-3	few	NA	CASSQEVLGTAWGYTF	TGCGCCAGCAGCCAAGAGGTATTGGGAACGGCCTGGGGCTACACCTTC
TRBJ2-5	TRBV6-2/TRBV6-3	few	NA	CASRPPGLLQYF	TGTGCCAGCAGGCCCCCGGGACTCCTTCAGTACTTC
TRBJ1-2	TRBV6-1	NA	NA	CASGAGGRANYGYTF	TGTGCCAGCGGTGCTGGGGGTCGCGCTAACTATGGCTACACCTTC
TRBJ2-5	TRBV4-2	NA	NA	CASSPGPLGQGGAQYF	TGTGCCAGCAGCCCCGGGCCCTTGGGACAAGGGGGGGCCCAGTACTTC
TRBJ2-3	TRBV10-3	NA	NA	CAINRDGTDTQYF	TGTGCCATCAACAGGGATGGTACAGATACGCAGTATTTT
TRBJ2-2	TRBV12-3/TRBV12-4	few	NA	CASRGPELFF	TGTGCCAGCAGAGGACCAGAGCTGTTTTTT
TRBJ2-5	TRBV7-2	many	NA	CASSLGLAMQTQYF	TGTGCCAGCAGCTTAGGCCTAGCGATGCAGACCCAGTACTTC
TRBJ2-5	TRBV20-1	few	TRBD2	CSARVRTSGQTQYF	TGCAGTGCTAGAGTCCGGACTAGCGGACAGACCCAGTACTTC
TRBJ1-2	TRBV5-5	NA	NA	CASSPTRRGWGYTF	TGTGCCAGCAGCCCCACCAGGAGGGGATGGGGCTACACCTTC
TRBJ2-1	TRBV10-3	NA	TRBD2	CAISESRGGAYNEQFF	TGTGCCATCAGTGAGTCTCGCGGGGGAGCCTACAATGAGCAGTTCTTC
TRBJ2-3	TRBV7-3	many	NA	CASSRAGLPDTQYF	TGTGCCAGCAGCCGGGCAGGGCTCCCAGATACGCAGTATTTT
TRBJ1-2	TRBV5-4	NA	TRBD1	CASSRPGQGDYGYTF	TGTGCCAGCAGTCGGCCGGGACAGGGGGACTATGGCTACACCTTC
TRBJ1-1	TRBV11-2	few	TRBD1	CASRSLQGAVNTEAFF	TGTGCCAGCAGATCTTTACAGGGGGCAGTGAACACTGAAGCTTTCTTT